This T cell receptor (beta chain) derives from a study of tumor and adjacent non-tumor tissue in lung cancer. Study results and limitations: Compared with tumor, normal lung showed significantly lower TCR diversity. Shorter survival was associated with higher TCR diversity in tumors. Top 100 clones took a larger repertoire share in normal lung.

This CDR3 contains 15 residues. Trimming removed 6 bases from V and 5 bases from J; junction bases left unmatched: 8. Germline CDR1 reads DFQATT; CDR2 reads SNEGSKA (reference sequence). The count of this clonotype is one. Its target is not known. RNA was extracted from bulk tissue without any cell sorting. The library came from three nested PCR rounds adapted from ARM-PCR protocols. TCRdb used MiXCR to reprocess the multiplex PCR reads, holding one entry per CDR3 protein. This sample has more than 90,000 distinct CDR3 sequences, with 65% to 75% found just once. The sequence came from a man in his sixties with non-small cell lung cancer. Sequencing was carried out using lung tumor tissue. This chain connects TRBV20-1 to TRBJ2-3; TRBD2 agrees at 13 bases. The chain's CDR3 is CSARTSGSNQDTQYF. The DNA for the CDR3 is TGCAGTGCGAGGACTAGCGGGAGTAATCAAGATACGCAGTATTTT.